These T cell receptor beta chains were read from a single sample in a study of blood T cell repertoires in COVID-19. Only in-frame clones appear in the TCRdb table, and some are missing; sequencing was by immunoSEQ multiplex PCR. In the table there are just over 300,000 clones, about nine tenths of which are singletons. Sequenced material: peripheral blood. Every receptor here comes from a man aged 18 to 30 with active or convalescent COVID-19. The CDR3 runs from the conserved cysteine through the conserved F or W. Each record gives: V gene, clone size, J gene, CDR3 protein. A clone size is listed for some rows: how often the clone was seen (once, few, many), or a class if it is expanded.

>TRBV7-9|NA|TRBJ1-5
CASSSGQGRQPQHF
>TRBV4-1|NA|TRBJ1-5
CASSQEGGAGGNQPQHF
>TRBV4-3|NA|TRBJ2-1
CASSRGHEDEQFF
>TRBV5-1|NA|TRBJ1-1
CASSLDRTNTEAFF
>TRBV5-5|many|TRBJ2-7
CASSQGQGSNEQYF
>TRBV6-5|NA|TRBJ2-7
CASRNTGGISYEQYF
>TRBV18|NA|TRBJ1-1
CASSRDIVGTEAFF
>TRBV5-6|NA|TRBJ2-1
CASSMIAGGPEQFF
>TRBV6-2/TRBV6-3|once|TRBJ2-1
CASSSGLAGGYNEQFF
>TRBV19|NA|TRBJ2-7
CASSLQGKGYEQYF
>TRBV28|NA|TRBJ2-1
CASSPGTSGSPEQFF
>TRBV3-1/TRBV3-2|NA|TRBJ2-3
CASSQKKRLMASCYTQYF
>TRBV4-3|NA|TRBJ1-4
CASSQVSGKLFF
>TRBV2|NA|TRBJ2-7
CASSKTGTYDEQYF
>TRBV21-1|NA|TRBJ1-6
CASSLPDSKNRPPLHF
>TRBV25-1|NA|TRBJ2-7
CASSATSSYEQYF
>TRBV18|once|TRBJ1-1
CASSPLHRETEAFF
>TRBV4-1|NA|TRBJ1-2
CASSQDESTGFLSGYTF
>TRBV7-3|NA|TRBJ2-2
CASTSGSGLNTGELFF
>TRBV29-1|NA|TRBJ1-4
CSVRGGGNEKLFF
>TRBV5-1|NA|TRBJ1-1
CASSSDTGGATEAFF
>TRBV28|NA|TRBJ1-1
CASSFWRGGNTEAFF
>TRBV5-6|NA|TRBJ2-1
CASSSQGLIVNNEQFF
>TRBV19|NA|TRBJ2-3
CASQDGLGAGDTQYF
>TRBV3-1/TRBV3-2|NA|TRBJ2-3
CASSQAGLAGGAINTQYF
>TRBV5-8|NA|TRBJ2-7
CASSLRGLAYEQYF
>TRBV5-1|NA|TRBJ1-5
CASSLDPATRPQHF
>TRBV2|NA|TRBJ1-1
CASTVDTGVGTEAFF
>TRBV5-4|NA|TRBJ1-2
CASSPTPPRGYGYTF
>TRBV28|few|TRBJ1-1
CASSRAGTGYTEAFF
>TRBV28|NA|TRBJ1-6
CASLVGGGTASYNSPLHF
>TRBV25-1|NA|TRBJ1-2
CASSEQGPPYGYTF
>TRBV25-1|NA|TRBJ2-5
CASSEYSIAGVDETQYF
>TRBV5-1|NA|TRBJ1-3
CASSSETQSSGNTIYF
>TRBV25-1|NA|TRBJ2-5
CASSFGETQYF
>TRBV6-5|NA|TRBJ1-6
CASRLDPGASTLHF
>TRBV24-1|NA|TRBJ2-2
CATSEHGTGDVGELFF
>TRBV3-1/TRBV3-2|NA|TRBJ1-2
CASSQGLASSLGYGYTF
>TRBV5-5|NA|TRBJ2-7
CASSYSQLREQYF
>TRBV12-3/TRBV12-4|NA|TRBJ1-4
CASSSDINEKLFF
>TRBV5-1|NA|TRBJ1-1
CASRRGTGANTEAFF
>TRBV30|NA|TRBJ2-3
CAWSVKRGVNTDTQYF
>TRBV11-2|NA|TRBJ2-7
CASSLEASGGAYEQYF
>TRBV7-9|NA|TRBJ1-3
CASTPGGNTIYF